Reported below is one T cell receptor (beta chain). TCRdb's copy holds only in-frame clones and misses some; the assay was immunoSEQ multiplex PCR. The sample shows 80,000 or so clones, 80% of them seen only once. The sample comes from a study of blood T cell repertoires in COVID-19. The sequenced sample consisted of peripheral blood. The origin of this receptor is a woman in her 70s with acute or convalescent COVID-19.

The CDR3 region has the DNA TGTGCCAGCACTCCGACAGGTTCTAGCTCCTACGAGCAGTACTTC. This gives the protein CASTPTGSSSYEQYF. The V and J genes are TRBV9 and TRBJ2-7; perhaps TRBD1 as D (6 bases). Germline-derived CDR1 and CDR2 are SGDLS and YYNGEE. CDR3 length equals 15 residues. Trimming cost V 6 bases and J 0 bases, with 16 bases left between them.